Here is one T cell receptor (beta chain) with its context. The sample comes from a study of blood T cell repertoires in COVID-19. Study overall: The study drew acute and convalescent COVID-19 samples from the United States, Italy and Spain. In each case, the material was cDNA or gDNA derived from T cells, B-cell-depleted T cells, or PBMCs.

CDR1 and CDR2 (germline): SGHRS, YFSETQ. The CDR3 runs 14 residues. V trimming: 4 bases; J trimming: 10 bases; junction bases outside the gene matches: 9. Libraries were prepared by immunoSEQ multiplex PCR; TCRdb keeps only in-frame clonotypes and omits some of them. The sample records tens of thousands of clones, approximately 84% being singletons. Sequencing was performed on peripheral blood. The rearrangement links TRBV5-1 to TRBJ1-1; 11 bases agree with TRBD1. The receptor comes from an older man with active or convalescent COVID-19. CDR3 nucleotide sequence: TGCGCCAGCAGCCCCCGGACAGGGGGCCAGGGAGCTTTCTTT. Translating gives CASSPRTGGQGAFF.